This T cell receptor (beta chain) originates from a study of technical replicates of blood from a few donors. The protocol was immunoSEQ multiplex PCR, while the TCRdb copy is restricted to in-frame clones and leaves out a portion. The sample shows 76,000 or so clones, roughly nine tenths of them seen only once. Germline-derived CDR1 and CDR2 are MNHNY and SVGAGI (reference sequence). Trimming removed 2 bases from V and 8 bases from J; junction bases left unmatched: 9. This CDR3 is 16 amino acids long. The sequence was obtained from a human donor in good health. The gene calls are TRBV6-6 and TRBJ1-6; 7 nucleotides agree with TRBD1. The source material was T cells isolated from PBMCs. The CDR3 spells CASSYPRTGQHSPLHF. The CDR3 DNA sequence: TGTGCCAGCAGTTACCCTAGGACAGGTCAACATTCACCCCTCCACTTT.